This T cell receptor (beta chain) stems from a study of a mutant IDH1 vaccine in newly diagnosed glioma. Across the whole study: Vaccines were begun 4-6 weeks after radiotherapy alone, or with temozolomide cycles.

Comments on this clone: The target antigen is unknown.

V lost 6 bases and J 1 base, leaving 12 bases between the germline ends. The CDR3 loop spans 14 amino acids. Germline-derived CDR1 and CDR2 are SNHLY and FYNNEI. Profiling relied on immunoSEQ multiplex PCR, and the TCRdb table lists in-frame clones only, not all of them. The table lists 30,000 or so clones, roughly 89% of them singletons. Noted time point: week 47, end of study. All doses held 300 ug of mutant IDH1 20-mer peptide, with topical imiquimod. The J gene is TRBJ1-1, the V gene TRBV2; tentative D call: TRBD1 (5 bases). This specimen was PBMCs, taken from a glioma patient whose treatment included an IDH1 peptide vaccine. The TCR comes from a man between 35 and 55 years old with glioma. CDR3 coding DNA: TGTGCCAGCAGCCCGGGACGGAGGAACACTGAAGCTTTCTTT. It is translated as CASSPGRRNTEAFF.